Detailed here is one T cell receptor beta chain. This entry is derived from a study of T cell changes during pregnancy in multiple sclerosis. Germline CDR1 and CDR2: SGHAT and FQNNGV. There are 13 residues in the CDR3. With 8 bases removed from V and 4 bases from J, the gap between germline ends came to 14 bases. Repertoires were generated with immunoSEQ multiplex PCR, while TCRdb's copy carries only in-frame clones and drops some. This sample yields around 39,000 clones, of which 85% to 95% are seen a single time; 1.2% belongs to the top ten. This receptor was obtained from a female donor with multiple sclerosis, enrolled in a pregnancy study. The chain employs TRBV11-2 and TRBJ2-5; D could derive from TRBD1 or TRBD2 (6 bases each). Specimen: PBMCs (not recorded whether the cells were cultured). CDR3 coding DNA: TGTGCCAGCCAGCCTGGAGGGGGAGAGACCCAGTACTTC. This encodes CASQPGGGETQYF.